Presented here are 14 T cell receptor beta chains from one specimen sequenced in a study of identical twins (dated by TCRdb to about 2016). The method was 5' RACE. TCRdb lists the instrument as Illumina HiSeq 2000. TCRdb itself trimmed the public reads at Q25 with fastp, ran MiXCR and retained productive beta chains. Rows matching on CDR3 protein sequence are summarized as one entry with the most common DNA and genes. The sample has 200,000 to 250,000 distinct CDR3 sequences on record, 5.5% to 7.5% of them singletons. The ten largest make up roughly 15% of the sample. This sample was shared with a second study, whose subject was T cells expressing NK-cell markers.

The sequenced sample was CD8+ T cells sorted from blood. The receptor source for this set is a young woman in good health.

This clonotype was recorded a few times. The V call is TRBV12-3 or TRBV12-4, the J call TRBJ2-3, with D unclear. The CDR3 loop spans 17 amino acids. The V end lost 0 bases, the J end lost 1 base, and 14 bases lay between the germline ends. The CDR3 is CASSLAHGDSGTDTQYF. In DNA, the CDR3 is TGTGCCAGCAGTTTAGCGCATGGGGATTCGGGCACAGATACGCAGTATTTT.

This clonotype was counted at least ten times. The chain is built from TRBV7-8 and TRBJ2-5; D call uncertain. V dropped 5 bases and J dropped 0 bases, with 7 bases sitting between them. The germline CDR1 and CDR2 sequences are SGHVS and FQNEAQ. This CDR3 contains 13 residues. CDR3 nucleotides: TGTGCCAGCAGCCCAGAAAACCAAGAGACCCAGTACTTC. This sequence encodes CASSPENQETQYF.

This clonotype was observed many times. The V gene is TRBV27, the J gene TRBJ1-2; weak D call: TRBD1 (6 bases). Trimming stripped 5 bases from V and 7 bases from J, with 14 bases between. The CDR3 length is 13 residues. From germline, CDR1 is MNHEY and CDR2 SMNVEV (reference sequence). CDR3 loop: CASSLNRVGGYTF. For the CDR3, the DNA is TGTGCCAGCAGTCTTAACAGGGTCGGTGGCTACACCTTC.

This clonotype was seen repeatedly, ten times or more. The J gene is TRBJ1-5, the V gene TRBV12-3 or TRBV12-4; tentative D call: TRBD1 (5 bases). V was cut by 8 bases and J by 5 bases, with 16 bases left in between. CDR3 size: 14 residues. In nucleotides, the CDR3 is TGTGCCAGCGGTACTAGGGGAGGAGATCAGCCCCAGCATTTT. This gives the protein CASGTRGGDQPQHF.

There are many counts of this clonotype. This sequence joins TRBV5-1 and TRBJ2-1; 11 positions agree with TRBD1. Germline CDR1 reads SGHRS; CDR2 reads YFSETQ. This CDR3 has 18 residues. The junction had 18 bases not matched to a gene; V was cut back by 5 bases and J by 8 bases. CDR3 protein: CASRPALWTGGARHEQFF. Written as DNA, the CDR3 is TGCGCCAGCAGACCTGCACTTTGGACAGGGGGCGCGAGACATGAGCAGTTCTTC.

In its sample, this clonotype was seen a few times. CDR3: CASSTPRGLAGMSGYNEQFF. The CDR3 DNA reads TGTGCCAGCAGTACCCCCCGAGGGCTAGCGGGTATGTCGGGCTACAATGAGCAGTTCTTC. The chain links TRBV6-2 or TRBV6-3 to TRBJ2-1; 8 bases are a match to TRBD2. V shed 5 bases, J shed 3 bases, and the junction held 21 bases outside the gene matches. Germline V gene sequence: CDR1 MNHEY, CDR2 SVGEGT. The CDR3 totals 20 residues.

The sample holds many counts of this clonotype. V usage is TRBV6-1 and J usage is TRBJ2-1, with 8 nucleotides matching TRBD2. The germline CDR1 and CDR2 sequences are MNHNS and SASEGT. V shed 8 bases and J 3 bases; nucleotides not matched to a gene: 6. CDR3 size: 14 residues. The CDR3 DNA is TGTGCCAGCGGGACGGGAGGGGGCTACAATGAGCAGTTCTTC. Protein: CASGTGGGYNEQFF.

This clonotype was detected a few times. The genes are TRBV7-2 and TRBJ2-7; TRBD1 matches at 8 bases. The CDR3 length is 16 residues. V dropped 7 bases and J dropped 5; count of bases not matched to a gene: 16. Germline CDR1 reads SGHTA; CDR2 reads FQGNSA. The CDR3 loop reads CASTTMGGQGLHEQYF. In DNA form, the CDR3 reads TGTGCCAGCACCACCATGGGAGGACAGGGTTTACACGAGCAGTACTTC.

This clonotype was found many times. CDR3: CATSSVYAEGNTIYF. CDR3 bases: TGTGCCACCAGCAGTGTGTACGCCGAAGGAAACACCATATATTTT. The rearrangement links TRBV15 to TRBJ1-3; unclear D gene. CDR3 length: 15 amino acids. Trimming stripped 3 bases from V and 4 bases from J, with 13 bases between. Germline V gene lookup returns CDR1 LNHNV and CDR2 YYDKDF (reference sequence).

Many counts were recorded for this clonotype. The genes are TRBV7-9 and TRBJ2-7; D gene unclear. Germline CDR1 is SEHNR and CDR2 is FQNEAQ (reference sequence). V was clipped by 3 bases and J by 5 bases, with 8 bases between them. CDR3 length equals 12 residues. The CDR3 here is CASSFRQDEQYF. The CDR3 nucleotides are TGTGCCAGCAGCTTCCGACAAGACGAGCAGTACTTC.

The J gene is TRBJ1-1, the V gene TRBV18; a weak D match, TRBD1 (6 bases). V was cut by 2 bases and J by 8 bases, with 6 bases left in between. CDR3 length: 11 residues. Germline loops: CDR1 KGHSH, CDR2 LQKENI. The CDR3 DNA follows: TGTGCCAGCTCACCAGGACAGGAAGCTTTCTTT. Protein sequence: CASSPGQEAFF.

The sample holds a few counts of this clonotype. The rearrangement joins TRBV3-1 to TRBJ2-7; TRBD2 matches 8 bases. CDR3 length: 15 amino acids. J lost 1 base, V lost 6 bases, and 8 bases had no gene match. Germline V gives CDR1 LGHDT, CDR2 YNNKEL (reference sequence). CDR3 bases: TGTGCCAGCAGTCCCACTAGCGGTCCTTCCTACGAGCAGTACTTC. It specifies CASSPTSGPSYEQYF.

This clonotype was counted many times. The chain's CDR3 is CAWRQGAGVEKLFF. CDR3 coding DNA: TGTGCCTGGAGACAGGGGGCCGGGGTTGAAAAACTGTTTTTT. The gene calls are TRBV30 and TRBJ1-4; 9 bases align to TRBD1. Per the germline V gene, CDR1 is GTSNPN and CDR2 is SVGIG (reference sequence). CDR3 length equals 14 residues. V shed 3 bases, J shed 7 bases, and the junction held 6 bases outside the gene matches.

The chain is built from TRBV20-1 and TRBJ2-1; D gene ambiguous. V lost 3 bases and J lost 15, with 21 bases in between. The CDR3 has 13 amino acids. Germline loops: CDR1 DFQATT, CDR2 SNEGSKA (reference sequence). The CDR3 sequence: CSASRSRRSIAFF. For the CDR3, the DNA is TGCAGTGCTAGTAGATCTAGGAGATCAATCGCGTTCTTC.